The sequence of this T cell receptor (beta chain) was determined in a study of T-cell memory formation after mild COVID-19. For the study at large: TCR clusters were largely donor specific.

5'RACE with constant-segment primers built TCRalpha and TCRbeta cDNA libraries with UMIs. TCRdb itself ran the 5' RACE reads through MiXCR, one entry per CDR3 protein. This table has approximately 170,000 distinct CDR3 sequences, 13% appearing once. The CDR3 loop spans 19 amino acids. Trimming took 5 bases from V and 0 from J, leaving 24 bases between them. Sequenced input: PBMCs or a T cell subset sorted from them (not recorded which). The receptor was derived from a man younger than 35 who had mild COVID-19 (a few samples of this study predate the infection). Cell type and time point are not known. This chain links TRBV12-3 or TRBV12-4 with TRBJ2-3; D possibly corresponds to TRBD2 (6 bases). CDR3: CASSRWTSGLAASTDTQYF. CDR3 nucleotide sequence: TGTGCCAGCAGTCGATGGACGAGCGGGCTCGCAGCTAGCACAGATACGCAGTATTTT.